The next 19 T cell receptor beta chains were all read from a single sample in a study of CD8 T cells in ankylosing spondylitis. TCRdb re-called the 5' RACE reads through MiXCR, storing one row per CDR3 protein. The sample contains 200,000 to 300,000 distinct CDR3 sequences, 9.5% to 12% of which appear only once. The sequenced sample consisted of blood, either unsorted or a sorted T cell fraction (not recorded which). All receptors derive from a male donor with ankylosing spondylitis or in good health (not recorded which).

In this sample, this clonotype turned up many times. The genes are TRBV20-1 and TRBJ2-5, with 7 bases fitting TRBD1. The CDR3 is made up of 15 amino acids. Germline CDR1 is DFQATT and CDR2 is SNEGSKA (reference sequence). V dropped 2 bases and J dropped 4; count of bases not matched to a gene: 10. The CDR3 sequence is CSARSRTGRGETQYF. The CDR3 DNA reads TGCAGTGCTAGATCCCGGACAGGACGTGGAGAGACCCAGTACTTC.

This clonotype has ten or more counts. This chain uses TRBV5-1 with TRBJ2-1, with D perhaps assigned TRBD1 or TRBD2 (6 bases each). V was cut by 4 bases and J by 4 bases, with 15 bases left in between. The CDR3 consists of 15 residues. In germline, CDR1 is SGHRS, CDR2 YFSETQ. CDR3 sequence reads: CASSPTQGTYNEQFF. CDR3 DNA sequence: TGCGCCAGCAGCCCGACCCAGGGGACTTACAATGAGCAGTTCTTC.

V is TRBV7-9 and J is TRBJ2-7; D perhaps matches TRBD1 (5 bases). V shed 5 bases and J shed 6 bases, with 17 bases lying between them. This CDR3 has 14 residues. Germline V lookup: CDR1 SEHNR, CDR2 FQNEAQ (reference sequence). This CDR3 reads CASSPGSYFSEQYF. The CDR3 bases are TGTGCCAGCAGCCCAGGGTCATACTTCTCCGAGCAGTACTTC.

This clonotype showed up many times. The rearrangement links TRBV25-1 to TRBJ2-7, with TRBD2 matching over 9 bases. Unmatched junction bases numbered 17, after V lost 2 bases and J lost 6 bases. The CDR3 totals 18 residues. Germline V gene sequence: CDR1 MGHDK, CDR2 SYGVNS. CDR3 coding DNA: TGTGCCAGCAGTGAACCTCCGAGAGCTAGCGGGAAGTCCAGCGAGCAGTACTTC. Its translation is CASSEPPRASGKSSEQYF.

This clonotype has at least ten counts. The V and J genes are TRBV20-1 and TRBJ2-1; D might be TRBD2 (6 bases). Germline loops: CDR1 DFQATT, CDR2 SNEGSKA (reference sequence). The ends were cut back, 6 bases at V and 7 bases at J, with 19 bases in the middle. CDR3 length: 14 amino acids. This CDR3 reads CSAPRPGTFNEQFF. The CDR3 nucleotides read TGCAGTGCGCCCCGCCCAGGGACTTTTAATGAGCAGTTCTTC.

At least ten counts were recorded for this clonotype. This sequence joins TRBV3-1 and TRBJ2-3; D is unresolved. CDR3 length equals 14 residues. Germline CDR1 and CDR2: LGHDT and YNNKEL (reference sequence). V was shortened by 0 bases and J by 4 bases, with 8 bases between the two germline ends. The CDR3 region has the DNA TGTGCCAGCAGCCAAGAGCTATTCGCAGATACGCAGTATTTT. It encodes CASSQELFADTQYF.

Many counts were recorded for this clonotype. This chain uses TRBV5-1 with TRBJ2-1; 7 bases map to TRBD2. The ends lost 2 bases at V and 6 bases at J; junction bases unmatched: 5. CDR3 size: 14 residues. CDR1 is SGHRS and CDR2 is YFSETQ in the germline V gene. CDR3 sequence (DNA): TGCGCCAGCAGCTTCCCTAGCGGAACCAATGAGCAGTTCTTC. The encoded protein is CASSFPSGTNEQFF.

The chain is built from TRBV12-5 and TRBJ2-1; D uncertain. With 2 bases removed from V and 5 bases from J, the gap between germline ends came to 4 bases. The V gene's germline CDR1 is LGHNT and CDR2 FRNRAP. This CDR3 has 12 residues. CDR3 amino acids: CASGLFDNEQFF. CDR3 nucleotides: TGTGCTAGTGGTTTGTTTGACAATGAGCAGTTCTTC. Combining the CDR3 with reference TRBV12-5 and TRBJ2-1 gives the whole variable domain DARVTQTPRHKVTEMGQEVTMRCQPILGHNTVFWYRQTMMQGLELLAYFRNRAPLDDSGMPKDRFSAEMPDATLATLKIQPSEPRDSAVYFCASGLFDNEQFFGPGTRLTVL.

There are many counts of this clonotype. This chain joins TRBV10-3 and TRBJ2-7, with a tentative D call TRBD1 (5 bases). V was trimmed by 6 bases and J by 1 base, leaving 10 bases between them. CDR3 length: 13 residues. From germline, CDR1 is ENHRY and CDR2 SYGVKD. In nucleotides, the CDR3 is TGTGCCATCAGGAGTGGGGCTTCCTACGAGCAGTACTTC. This translates into CAIRSGASYEQYF.

This sequence joins TRBV2 and TRBJ2-1; TRBD2 is a possible D gene (6 bases). Trimming took off 8 bases at V and 4 bases at J, with 12 bases between the two ends. CDR3 length: 13 amino acids. Germline values: CDR1 SNHLY, CDR2 FYNNEI. Written as DNA, the CDR3 is TGTGCCAGCGGGCGGGATAATTACAATGAGCAGTTCTTC. It codes for CASGRDNYNEQFF.

Ten or more counts support this clonotype. The V and J genes are TRBV12-3 or TRBV12-4 and TRBJ1-5; maybe TRBD1 (5 bases). This CDR3 is built from 13 residues. Trimming cost V 8 bases and J 4 bases, with 12 bases left between them. The CDR3 loop is CASSFGGNQPQHF. CDR3 DNA sequence: TGTGCCAGCTCTTTCGGGGGGAATCAGCCCCAGCATTTT.

This clonotype has a count of ten or more. The chain employs TRBV5-1 and TRBJ1-2; D is ambiguous. Germline V lookup: CDR1 SGHRS, CDR2 YFSETQ. The ends were cut back, 6 bases at V and 8 bases at J, with 20 bases in the middle. This CDR3 has 14 amino acids. The CDR3 DNA sequence: TGCGCCAGCAAAGCGAGAGTTGAAGCTGGCGGCTACACCTTC. It is translated as CASKARVEAGGYTF.

This clonotype showed up just a few times. The J gene is TRBJ2-1, the V gene TRBV20-1; TRBD2 matches 8 bases. There are 16 residues in the CDR3. The V and J ends lost 1 base and 3 bases, in that order; junction bases with no gene match: 8. CDR1 DFQATT and CDR2 SNEGSKA come from the germline V gene (reference sequence). The DNA of the CDR3 is TGCAGTGCTAGAGGGTTCTCCGGGACTAGCTACAATGAGCAGTTCTTC. This gives the protein CSARGFSGTSYNEQFF.

This chain uses TRBV27 with TRBJ2-3; D call uncertain. This CDR3 spans 16 amino acids. V was trimmed by 1 base and J by 0 bases, leaving 11 bases between them. Germline V gene sequence: CDR1 MNHEY, CDR2 SMNVEV (reference sequence). CDR3 sequence (DNA): TGTGCCAGCAGTTTATATGGGTTTACTAGCACAGATACGCAGTATTTT. Translation: CASSLYGFTSTDTQYF.

This clonotype was seen ten or more times. The chain employs TRBV5-1 and TRBJ2-4; TRBD2 might be the D (6 bases). Trimming stripped 4 bases from V and 9 bases from J, with 14 bases between. CDR3 length: 13 residues. Germline V gene sequence: CDR1 SGHRS, CDR2 YFSETQ. CDR3 bases: TGCGCCAGCAGCCTTACTAGCTACGGCATTCAGTACTTC. Translated: CASSLTSYGIQYF.

The sample holds many counts of this clonotype. The V gene is TRBV7-2, the J gene TRBJ1-2; D may be TRBD1 (6 bases). The V end was cut by 1 base, the J end by 5 bases, with 17 bases between. The CDR3 is made up of 16 amino acids. Germline-derived CDR1 and CDR2 are SGHTA and FQGNSA. The CDR3 loop is CASSLGRGGQIYGYTF. The CDR3, as DNA: TGTGCCAGCAGCTTAGGCCGGGGGGGACAAATATATGGCTACACCTTC.

Ten or more counts support this clonotype. The V gene is TRBV5-1, the J gene TRBJ2-3; D gene unclear. V lost 4 bases and J lost 3, with 6 bases in between. CDR1 is SGHRS, CDR2 YFSETQ, per germline. The CDR3 spans 12 residues. CDR3 nucleotide sequence: TGCGCCAGCAGCCTGGCAACAGATACGCAGTATTTT. It specifies CASSLATDTQYF.

The chain employs TRBV7-3 and TRBJ2-1; tentatively, D is TRBD2 (6 bases). Germline values: CDR1 SGHTA, CDR2 FQGTGA. V shed 2 bases and J shed 4 bases, with 12 bases lying between them. The CDR3 has 15 amino acids. The CDR3 bases are TGTGCCAGCAGCTTAGTCTCTAGCGTTTACAATGAGCAGTTCTTC. Translation gives CASSLVSSVYNEQFF.

This clonotype was recorded many times. The V and J genes are TRBV7-2 and TRBJ1-1; 7 nucleotides agree with TRBD1. The CDR3 is made up of 14 amino acids. The V gene end was trimmed by 4 bases and the J gene end by 4 bases; junction bases not matched to a gene: 6. Looked up from germline, CDR1 is SGHTA and CDR2 is FQGNSA. The DNA of the CDR3 is TGTGCCAGCAGCTATACAGGGGTTGGCACTGAAGCTTTCTTT. Translation: CASSYTGVGTEAFF.